This entry lists 27 T cell receptor beta chains sequenced from one sample in a study of blood T cells in healthy people across ages. A sample-barcoded 5' primer and a J-beta primer mix were used in a second PCR of roughly 7 to 11 cycles. TCRdb re-called the 5' RACE reads through MiXCR, storing one row per CDR3 protein. This sample carries more than 550,000 distinct CDR3 sequences, over 20% of them seen once, and the ten largest clones take under 25%. The specimen sequenced was blood. Receptors originate from a man aged 65 to 79 in good health.

A word on this clonotype: The conserved phenylalanine or tryptophan normally closing the CDR3 is absent here, so this likely arose from a read error. The chain recombines TRBV12-3 or TRBV12-4 with TRBJ2-3; TRBD2 might be the D (5 bases). This CDR3 comprises 15 residues. V gave up 6 bases and J gave up 0 bases, with 13 bases separating them. CDR3 sequence: CASRNGVGSTDTQYS. CDR3 DNA sequence: TGTGCCAGCAGGAACGGGGTCGGGAGCACAGATACGCAGTATTCT.

This clonotype was seen a few times. This chain joins TRBV19 and TRBJ1-4; 8 nucleotides align to TRBD1. Germline CDR1 reads LNHDA; CDR2 reads SQIVND (reference sequence). The CDR3 consists of 15 residues. V dropped 5 bases and J dropped 6; count of bases not matched to a gene: 8. The CDR3 bases are TGTGCCAGTAGTGGCAGGGGGCGTCGGGATGAAAAACTGTTTTTT. It codes for CASSGRGRRDEKLFF.

The rearrangement joins TRBV4-1 to TRBJ2-5; 13 bases map to TRBD2. CDR3 size: 17 residues. The junction had 7 bases not matched to a gene; V was cut back by 0 bases and J by 6 bases. Germline-derived CDR1 and CDR2 are MGHRA and YSYEKL. CDR3 region: CASSQDTSGGVPKTQYF. CDR3 nucleotide sequence: TGCGCCAGCAGCCAAGATACTAGCGGGGGGGTACCGAAGACCCAGTACTTC.

This clonotype was seen a handful of times. The gene calls are TRBV20-1 and TRBJ2-3; 7 nucleotides align to TRBD2. J lost 3 bases, V lost 2 bases, and 2 bases had no gene match. In germline, CDR1 is DFQATT, CDR2 SNEGSKA (reference sequence). The CDR3 is 13 residues long. The CDR3 DNA sequence: TGCAGTGCTAGACGCGGGAGAACAGATACGCAGTATTTT. This codes for CSARRGRTDTQYF.

The V gene is TRBV20-1, the J gene TRBJ2-5; D uncertain. Trimming left V 4 bases short and J 2 bases short, with 8 bases between. CDR3 size: 12 residues. Germline V CDR1 and CDR2: DFQATT, SNEGSKA (reference sequence). CDR3 coding DNA: TGCAGTGCTACATATGGGCAAGAGACCCAGTACTTC. It is translated as CSATYGQETQYF.

The chain recombines TRBV14 with TRBJ2-5; D call uncertain. The DNA end is more similar to TRBJ2-7, so the J call may be wrong. The CDR3 totals 17 residues. In germline, CDR1 is SGHDN, CDR2 FVKESK. The DNA for the CDR3 is TGTGCCAGCAGCCAAGATCGGGTAGAGGTTGACATCAACGAGCAGTACTTC. This encodes CASSQDRVEVDINEQYF.

In this sample, this clonotype turned up a few times. The V gene is TRBV5-1, the J gene TRBJ1-4; TRBD1 matches at 8 bases. Germline lookup yields CDR1 SGHRS and CDR2 YFSETQ. This CDR3 region has 15 residues. With V trimmed by 4 bases and J by 7 bases, 9 bases remained unmatched. The CDR3 nucleotides are TGCGCCAGCAGCACGGACAGGGCTCGGTTTGAAAAACTGTTTTTT. Encoded protein: CASSTDRARFEKLFF.

This chain connects TRBV12-3 or TRBV12-4 to TRBJ2-3; no clear D gene. The CDR3 runs to 11 residues. Trimming stripped 4 bases from V and 7 bases from J, with 6 bases between. CDR3 amino acids: CASSSPNTQYF. The CDR3 DNA reads TGTGCCAGCAGTTCCCCCAATACGCAGTATTTT.

The chain has TRBV6-1 and TRBJ2-3, with D possibly being TRBD2 (6 bases). V was pared by 10 bases and J by 0 bases, with 14 bases between. Germline CDR1 and CDR2: MNHNS and SASEGT. This CDR3 region has 14 residues. This CDR3 reads CATAFGGSTDTQYF. In DNA form, the CDR3 reads TGTGCCACGGCGTTCGGGGGTAGCACAGATACGCAGTATTTT.

This chain uses TRBV11-2 with TRBJ1-2; no clear D gene. The V gene's germline CDR1 is SGHAT and CDR2 FQNNGV. Trimming shortened V by 10 bases and J by 4 bases, and 13 bases separated the two germline ends. The CDR3 is 12 residues long. CDR3: CAIARFPYGYTF. CDR3 sequence (DNA): TGTGCCATCGCACGTTTTCCCTATGGCTACACCTTC. Full variable domain (rest looked up from reference TRBV11-2 and TRBJ1-2): EAGVAQSPRYKIIEKRQSVAFWCNPISGHATLYWYQQILGQGPKLLIQFQNNGVVDDSQLPKDRFSAERLKGVDSTLKIQPAKLEDSAVYLCAIARFPYGYTFGSGTRLTVV.

The rearrangement links TRBV2 to TRBJ1-2, with TRBD1 matching 10 bases. V shed 4 bases, J shed 8 bases, and the junction held 4 bases outside the gene matches. CDR1 and CDR2 (germline): SNHLY, FYNNEI. This CDR3 has 13 amino acids. The CDR3 bases are TGTGCCAGCAGTGCCGGGACAGGGGCCGGCTACACCTTC. This sequence encodes CASSAGTGAGYTF.

This clonotype was seen only a few times. The genes are TRBV6-2 or TRBV6-3 and TRBJ2-1; possibly TRBD1 for D (6 bases). The CDR3 is made up of 14 amino acids. The V gene lost 2 bases and the J gene lost 2 bases, with 7 bases spanning the gap. Germline V lookup: CDR1 MNHEY, CDR2 SVGEGT. In nucleotides, the CDR3 is TGTGCCAGCAGTTACAACAGGGCCTACAATGAGCAGTTCTTC. Translation: CASSYNRAYNEQFF.

The gene calls are TRBV20-1 and TRBJ2-3; D might be TRBD1 (5 bases). CDR3 size: 16 residues. Germline lookup yields CDR1 DFQATT and CDR2 SNEGSKA (reference sequence). The V and J ends lost 0 bases and 6 bases respectively, with 19 bases between them. The CDR3 DNA reads as TGCAGTGCTAGAGAGGGGCAACCTCCTCCCCTCGATACGCAGTATTTT. Amino acid sequence: CSAREGQPPPLDTQYF.

This clonotype showed up just a few times. V is TRBV7-9 and J is TRBJ2-1, with 9 bases matching TRBD2. V trimming: 6 bases; J trimming: 3 bases; junction bases outside the gene matches: 6. Germline lookup yields CDR1 SEHNR and CDR2 FQNEAQ (reference sequence). The CDR3 has 15 residues. The CDR3 nucleotides read TGTGCCAGCAGGGCAGAGCGGGAGGTCTACAATGAGCAGTTCTTC. Its protein product is CASRAEREVYNEQFF.

The sample holds a few counts of this clonotype. CDR3 nucleotide sequence: TGCAGTGCTAGAGATCCTCTCAAAAACATTCAGTACTTC. As protein: CSARDPLKNIQYF. The chain recombines TRBV20-1 with TRBJ2-4; D gene uncertain. This CDR3 has 13 residues. V was pared by 0 bases and J by 3 bases, with 6 bases between. The germline gives CDR1 DFQATT, CDR2 SNEGSKA (reference sequence).

This clonotype was counted a few times. V gene TRBV3-1 combines with J gene TRBJ2-1; a possible D gene is TRBD2 (7 bases). With the DNA end fitting TRBJ2-5 better, the J assignment may be wrong. Per the germline V gene, CDR1 is LGHDT and CDR2 is YNNKEL (reference sequence). The CDR3 is 15 residues long. CDR3 protein: CASNPAGAIQETQYF. DNA of the CDR3: TGTGCCAGCAACCCGGCGGGGGCGATCCAAGAGACCCAGTACTTC.

This clonotype was counted only a few times. The chain employs TRBV20-1 and TRBJ2-7, with D perhaps TRBD1 or TRBD2 (5 bases each). The ends were cut back, 6 bases at V and 3 bases at J, with 18 bases in the middle. This CDR3 is 14 amino acids long. The germline CDR1 and CDR2 sequences are DFQATT and SNEGSKA (reference sequence). The CDR3 DNA reads as TGCAGTGCGCATCCGGGGACCGCCAACTACGAGCAGTACTTC. Protein product: CSAHPGTANYEQYF.

At least ten counts were recorded for this clonotype. V and J are TRBV20-1 and TRBJ2-5; tentatively, D is TRBD2 (6 bases). The germline CDR1 and CDR2 sequences are DFQATT and SNEGSKA (reference sequence). The CDR3 extends over 11 amino acids. The V end lost 2 bases, the J end lost 11 bases, and 12 bases lay between the germline ends. DNA for the CDR3: TGCAGTGCTAGAACTAGCTTTGGGCAGTACTTC. Residues: CSARTSFGQYF.

This clonotype was observed a few times. Here the CDR3 DNA reads TGCAGTGCTACCCCGGGACGGACTATGTTCTTC. Translation gives CSATPGRTMFF. The V gene is TRBV20-1, the J gene TRBJ2-1, with a possible D match to TRBD2 (6 bases). This CDR3 has 11 amino acids. CDR1 DFQATT and CDR2 SNEGSKA come from the germline V gene (reference sequence). V shed 4 bases and J shed 15 bases, with 16 bases lying between them.

This clonotype was picked up one time. The chain joins TRBV20-1 to TRBJ1-1; no clear D. This CDR3 is 10 amino acids long. Germline V gene sequence: CDR1 DFQATT, CDR2 SNEGSKA (reference sequence). Trimming pared 7 bases from V and 11 bases from J, leaving 14 bases between. The CDR3 sequence is CSEVDQSAFF. In DNA, the CDR3 is TGCAGTGAGGTGGACCAGTCGGCTTTCTTT.

This clonotype came up a few times. The rearrangement joins TRBV2 to TRBJ2-4; 8 positions agree with TRBD1. Germline CDR1 SNHLY, CDR2 FYNNEI. This CDR3 has 13 amino acids. V lost 10 bases and J lost 6; bases outside the gene matches: 8. The CDR3, as DNA: TGTGCCACCAAAGGAACAGGGGGAAACATTCAGTACTTC. As protein: CATKGTGGNIQYF.

Concerning this clonotype: Just one base apart from a much larger clone, this may be a read error. The chain combines TRBV9 with TRBJ2-5; TRBD1 aligns across 10 bases. CDR1 SGDLS and CDR2 YYNGEE come from the germline V gene. The CDR3 is 13 residues long. Losses at the gene ends were 3 bases for V and 11 bases for J; bases not matched to a gene: 7. Written as DNA, the CDR3 is TGTGCCAGCAGCGGACAGGGGGCGTACGGGCAGTACTTC. This gives the protein CASSGQGAYGQYF.

The chain links TRBV19 to TRBJ2-5, with D uncertain. V dropped 0 bases and J dropped 0 bases, with 8 bases sitting between them. This CDR3 is 15 amino acids long. Germline values: CDR1 LNHDA, CDR2 SQIVND (reference sequence). The CDR3 bases are TGTGCCAGTAGTATAGATTTAAGTTACCAAGAGACCCAGTACTTC. Translation gives CASSIDLSYQETQYF.

This clonotype was observed at least ten times. The rearrangement links TRBV29-1 to TRBJ1-2; 8 positions match TRBD1. Germline CDR1 SQVTM, CDR2 ANQGSEA. V lost 7 bases, J lost 0 bases, and 4 bases stayed unmatched. The CDR3 is made up of 13 amino acids. CDR3 sequence: CSAGQGTNYGYTF. The CDR3 DNA sequence: TGCAGCGCCGGACAGGGTACTAACTATGGCTACACCTTC.

This clonotype was detected only a few times. V usage is TRBV10-3 and J usage is TRBJ2-7; D gene uncertain. From germline, CDR1 is ENHRY and CDR2 SYGVKD. Trimming left V 2 bases short and J 9 bases short, with 8 bases between. The CDR3 length is 11 residues. CDR3 nucleotides: TGTGCCATCAGTGAGCAAATCAGGCAGTACTTC. Amino acid sequence: CAISEQIRQYF.

This clonotype came up a few times. The V call is TRBV7-8, the J call TRBJ2-3, with 9 positions matching TRBD2. There are 13 residues in the CDR3. J was trimmed by 3 bases and V by 11 bases; bases with no gene match: 6. Germline V lookup: CDR1 SGHVS, CDR2 FQNEAQ. The CDR3 sequence: CAGSGSGTDTQYF. The CDR3 coding sequence is TGTGCCGGTAGCGGGAGCGGGACAGATACGCAGTATTTT.

CDR3 protein: CAISGPRSYNEQFF. CDR3 nucleotides: TGTGCCATCAGTGGGCCGAGGTCCTACAATGAGCAGTTCTTC. The genes are TRBV10-3 and TRBJ2-1; no reliable D call. Between the trimmed V and J ends, which lost 4 bases and 1 base, there was a span of 8 bases. The CDR3 is made up of 14 amino acids. The germline V gene has CDR1 ENHRY and CDR2 SYGVKD.